This T cell receptor beta chain appears in the sequencing data of a study of blood T cell repertoires in COVID-19. Overall study: From T cells, B-cell-depleted T cells, or PBMCs came the material, which was cDNA or gDNA.

Original processing methods: By means of reference gene primer amplification, nucleated cell counts were estimated. This table comes from immunoSEQ multiplex PCR, and its TCRdb copy is limited to in-frame clones, with some not included. The D gene and trimming were derived from the DNA, and the V and J assignments and clone size from that table. Among roughly 260,000 clones listed, approximately 91% were seen once. The V and J ends lost 2 bases and 6 bases, in that order; junction bases with no gene match: 7. Germline CDR1 reads MGHDK; CDR2 reads SYGVNS. The length of the CDR3 is 15 residues. This clone has only one observation.

This clonotype was sampled from a person between 18 and 30 years old with COVID-19, enrolled during active disease. V is TRBV25-1 and J is TRBJ2-4; 7 bases fit TRBD1. Material: peripheral blood. The CDR3 DNA reads as TGTGCCAGCAGTGAACTCGGGACAGAGGGAAACATTCAGTACTTC. It specifies CASSELGTEGNIQYF.